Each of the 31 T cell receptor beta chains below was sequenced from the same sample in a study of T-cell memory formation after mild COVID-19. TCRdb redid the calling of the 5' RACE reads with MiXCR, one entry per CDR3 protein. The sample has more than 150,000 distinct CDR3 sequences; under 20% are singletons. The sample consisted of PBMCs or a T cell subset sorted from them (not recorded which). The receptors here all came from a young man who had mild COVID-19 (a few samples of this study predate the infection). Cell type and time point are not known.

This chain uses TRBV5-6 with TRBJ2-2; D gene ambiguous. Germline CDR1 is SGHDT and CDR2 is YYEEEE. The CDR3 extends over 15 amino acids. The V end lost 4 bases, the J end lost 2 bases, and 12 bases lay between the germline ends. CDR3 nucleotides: TGTGCCAGCAGCGCCTGGGCGGATAACACCGGGGAGCTGTTTTTT. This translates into CASSAWADNTGELFF.

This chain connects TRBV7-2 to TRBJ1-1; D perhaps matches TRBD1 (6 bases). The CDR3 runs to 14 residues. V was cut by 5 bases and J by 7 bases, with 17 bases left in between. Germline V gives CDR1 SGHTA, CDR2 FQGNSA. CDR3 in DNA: TGTGCCAGCAGCGGGGGGGGGCTCCGAGGTGAAGCTTTCTTT. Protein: CASSGGGLRGEAFF.

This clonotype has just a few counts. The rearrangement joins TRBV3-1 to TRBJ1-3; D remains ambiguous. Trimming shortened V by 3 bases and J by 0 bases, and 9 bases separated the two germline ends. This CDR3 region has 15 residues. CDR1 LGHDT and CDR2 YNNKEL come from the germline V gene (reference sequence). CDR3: CASSHQWSSGNTIYF. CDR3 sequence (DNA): TGTGCCAGCAGCCATCAGTGGAGCTCTGGAAACACCATATATTTT.

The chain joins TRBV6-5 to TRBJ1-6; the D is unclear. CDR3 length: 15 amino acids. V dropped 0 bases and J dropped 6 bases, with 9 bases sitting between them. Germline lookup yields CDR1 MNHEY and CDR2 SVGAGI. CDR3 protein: CASSYSTNFNSPLHF. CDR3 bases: TGTGCCAGCAGTTACTCGACAAACTTTAATTCACCCCTCCACTTT.

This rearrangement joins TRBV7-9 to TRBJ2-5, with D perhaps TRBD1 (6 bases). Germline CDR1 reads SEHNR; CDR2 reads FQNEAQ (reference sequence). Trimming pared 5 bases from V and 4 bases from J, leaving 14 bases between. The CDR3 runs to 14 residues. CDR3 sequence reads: CASSRRQGLETQYF. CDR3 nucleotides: TGTGCCAGCAGCCGCCGGCAGGGGCTAGAGACCCAGTACTTC.

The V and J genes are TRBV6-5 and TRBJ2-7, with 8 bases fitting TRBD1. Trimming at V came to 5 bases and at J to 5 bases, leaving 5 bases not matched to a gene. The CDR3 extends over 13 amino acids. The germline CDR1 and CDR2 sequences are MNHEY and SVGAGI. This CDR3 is CASSAYRGNEQYF. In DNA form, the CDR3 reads TGTGCCAGCAGTGCATACAGGGGGAACGAGCAGTACTTC.

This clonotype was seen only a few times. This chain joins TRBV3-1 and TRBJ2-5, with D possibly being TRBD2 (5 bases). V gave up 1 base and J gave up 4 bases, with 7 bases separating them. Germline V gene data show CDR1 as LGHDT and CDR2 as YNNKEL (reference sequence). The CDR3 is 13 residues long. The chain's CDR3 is CASSQGGLETQYF. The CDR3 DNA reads TGTGCCAGCAGCCAAGGAGGGCTAGAGACCCAGTACTTC.

CDR3 bases: TGTGCCAGCCGTCAACCGGGACTAGCGGACTACACAGATACGCAGTATTTT. This sequence encodes CASRQPGLADYTDTQYF. This chain links TRBV6-2 or TRBV6-3 with TRBJ2-3, with 11 bases that match TRBD2. J gave up 2 bases and V 8 bases, and 12 bases lay outside the gene matches. The CDR3 has 17 residues. CDR1 and CDR2 from the germline V gene are MNHEY and SVGEGT.

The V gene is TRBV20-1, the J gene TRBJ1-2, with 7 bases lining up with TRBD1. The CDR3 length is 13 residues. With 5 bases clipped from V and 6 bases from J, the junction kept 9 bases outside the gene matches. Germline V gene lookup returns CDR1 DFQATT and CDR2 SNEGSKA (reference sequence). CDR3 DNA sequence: TGCAGTGCTGGGACAGAGTCTTCGCATGGCTACACCTTC. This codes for CSAGTESSHGYTF.

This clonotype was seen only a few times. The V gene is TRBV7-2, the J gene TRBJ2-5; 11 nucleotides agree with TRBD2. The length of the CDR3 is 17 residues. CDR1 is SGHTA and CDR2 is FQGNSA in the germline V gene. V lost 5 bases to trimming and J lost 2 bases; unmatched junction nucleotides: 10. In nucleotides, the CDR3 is TGTGCCAGCAGCCCGGGACTAGCGGCAAACCCGCAAGAGACCCAGTACTTC. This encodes CASSPGLAANPQETQYF.

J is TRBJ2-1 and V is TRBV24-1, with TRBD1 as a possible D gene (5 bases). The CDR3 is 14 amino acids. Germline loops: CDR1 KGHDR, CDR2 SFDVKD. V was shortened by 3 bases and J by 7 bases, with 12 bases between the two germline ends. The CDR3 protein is CATSDGARRNEQFF. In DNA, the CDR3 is TGTGCCACCAGTGATGGGGCGCGCCGGAATGAGCAGTTCTTC.

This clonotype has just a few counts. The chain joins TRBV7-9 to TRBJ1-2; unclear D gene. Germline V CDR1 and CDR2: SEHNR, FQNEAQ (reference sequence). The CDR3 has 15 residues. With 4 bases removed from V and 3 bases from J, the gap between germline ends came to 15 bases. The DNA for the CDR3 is TGTGCCAGCAGCTCTGGGTCTAGTAGAGACTATGGCTACACCTTC. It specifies CASSSGSSRDYGYTF.

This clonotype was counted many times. This chain's CDR3 is CSVGESSYEQYF. CDR3 bases: TGCAGCGTTGGTGAAAGCTCCTACGAGCAGTACTTC. This chain uses TRBV29-1 with TRBJ2-7, with D unclear. The ends were cut back, 4 bases at V and 0 bases at J, with 7 bases in the middle. Per germline, CDR1 SQVTM and CDR2 ANQGSEA. The CDR3 runs 12 residues.

DNA of the CDR3: TGTGCCAGCAGCCAAGGGCAGGGCGAGGGACTGTTTTTT. As protein: CASSQGQGEGLFF. The chain couples TRBV21-1 to TRBJ1-4; the table names TRBD1, a call not compared with the DNA. TRBV21-1 is assigned pseudogene status. The CDR3 consists of 13 residues.

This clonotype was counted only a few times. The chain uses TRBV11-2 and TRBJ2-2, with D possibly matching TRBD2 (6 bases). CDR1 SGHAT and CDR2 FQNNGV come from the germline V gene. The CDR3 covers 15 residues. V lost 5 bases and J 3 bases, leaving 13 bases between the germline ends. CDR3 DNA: TGTGCCAGCAGCAGGGCGGGGAGATACACCGGGGAGCTGTTTTTT. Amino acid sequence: CASSRAGRYTGELFF.

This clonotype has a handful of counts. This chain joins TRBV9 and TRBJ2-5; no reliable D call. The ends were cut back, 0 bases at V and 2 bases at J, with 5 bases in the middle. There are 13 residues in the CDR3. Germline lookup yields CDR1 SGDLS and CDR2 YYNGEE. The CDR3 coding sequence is TGTGCCAGCAGCGTAGGGAAACAAGAGACCCAGTACTTC. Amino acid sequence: CASSVGKQETQYF.

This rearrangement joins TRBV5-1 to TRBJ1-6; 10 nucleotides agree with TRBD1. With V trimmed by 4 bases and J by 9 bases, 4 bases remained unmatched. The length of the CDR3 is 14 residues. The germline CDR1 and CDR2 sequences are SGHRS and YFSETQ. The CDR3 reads CASSLGTGVSPLHF. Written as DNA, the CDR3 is TGCGCCAGCAGCCTTGGGACAGGGGTTTCACCCCTCCACTTT.

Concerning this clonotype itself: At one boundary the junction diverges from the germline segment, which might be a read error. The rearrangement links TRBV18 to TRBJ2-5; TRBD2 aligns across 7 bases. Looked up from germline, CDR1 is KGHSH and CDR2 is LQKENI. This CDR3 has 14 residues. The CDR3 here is CASSPPPGGETQYF. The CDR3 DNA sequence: TGTGCCAGCTCTCCACCGCCGGGAGGAGAGACCCAGTACTTC.

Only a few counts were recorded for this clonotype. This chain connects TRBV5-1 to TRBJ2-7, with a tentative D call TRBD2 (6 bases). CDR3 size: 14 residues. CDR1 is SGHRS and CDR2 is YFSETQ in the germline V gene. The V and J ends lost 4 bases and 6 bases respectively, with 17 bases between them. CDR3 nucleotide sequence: TGCGCCAGCAGCCCCTCGGACGGGGGAGGCGAGCAGTACGTC. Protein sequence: CASSPSDGGGEQYV.

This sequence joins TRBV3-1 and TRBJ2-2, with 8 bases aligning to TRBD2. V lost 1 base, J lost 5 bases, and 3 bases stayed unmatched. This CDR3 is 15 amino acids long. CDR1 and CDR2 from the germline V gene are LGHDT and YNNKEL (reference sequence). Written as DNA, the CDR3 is TGTGCCAGCAGCCAAGCGGGGGGGGTGACCGGGGAGCTGTTTTTT. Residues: CASSQAGGVTGELFF.

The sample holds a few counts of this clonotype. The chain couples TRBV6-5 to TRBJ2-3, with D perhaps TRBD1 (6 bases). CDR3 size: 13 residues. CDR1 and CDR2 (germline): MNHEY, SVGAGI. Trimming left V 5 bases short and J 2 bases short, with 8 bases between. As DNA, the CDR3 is TGTGCCAGCAGTCCAGGGGTCACAGATACGCAGTATTTT. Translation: CASSPGVTDTQYF.

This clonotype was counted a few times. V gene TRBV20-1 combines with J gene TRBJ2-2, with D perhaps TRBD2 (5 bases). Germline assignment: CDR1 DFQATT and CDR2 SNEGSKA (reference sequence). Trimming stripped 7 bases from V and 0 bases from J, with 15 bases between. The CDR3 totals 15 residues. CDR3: CSVRRPLANTGELFF. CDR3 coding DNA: TGCAGTGTGAGGAGGCCCTTAGCGAACACCGGGGAGCTGTTTTTT.

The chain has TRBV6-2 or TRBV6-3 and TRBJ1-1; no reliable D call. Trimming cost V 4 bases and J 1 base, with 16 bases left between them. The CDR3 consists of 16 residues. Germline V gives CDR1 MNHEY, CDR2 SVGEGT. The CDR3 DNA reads TGTGCCAGCAGTTGGGTTCCACCTCAGCCGAACACTGAAGCTTTCTTT. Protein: CASSWVPPQPNTEAFF.

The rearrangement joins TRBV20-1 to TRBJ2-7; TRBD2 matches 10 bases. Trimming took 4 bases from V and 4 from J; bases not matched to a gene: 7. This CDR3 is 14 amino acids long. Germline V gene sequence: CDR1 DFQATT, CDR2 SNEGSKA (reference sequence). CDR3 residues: CSAIRTSGHYEQYF. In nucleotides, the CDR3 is TGCAGTGCTATTCGGACTAGCGGCCATTACGAGCAGTACTTC.

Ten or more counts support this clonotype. CDR3 bases: TGCGCCAGCAGCTTGTCGGGGGGCCCTAGCAATGAGCAGTTCTTC. As protein: CASSLSGGPSNEQFF. This chain links TRBV5-1 with TRBJ2-1, with D perhaps TRBD2 (7 bases). The germline CDR1 and CDR2 sequences are SGHRS and YFSETQ. The CDR3 covers 15 residues. Trimming stripped 1 base from V and 6 bases from J, with 14 bases between.

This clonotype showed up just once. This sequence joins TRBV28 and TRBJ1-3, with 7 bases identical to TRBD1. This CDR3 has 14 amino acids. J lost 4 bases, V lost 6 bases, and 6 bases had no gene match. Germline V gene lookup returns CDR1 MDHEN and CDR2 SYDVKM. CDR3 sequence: CASSLQGMGNTIYF. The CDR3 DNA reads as TGTGCCAGCAGCCTACAGGGGATGGGAAACACCATATATTTT.

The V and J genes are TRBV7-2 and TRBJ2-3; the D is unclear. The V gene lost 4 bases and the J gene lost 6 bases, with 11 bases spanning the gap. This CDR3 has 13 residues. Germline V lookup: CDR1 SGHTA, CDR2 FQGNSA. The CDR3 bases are TGTGCCAGCAGCTCCAACTCGGCGGATACGCAGTATTTT. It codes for CASSSNSADTQYF.

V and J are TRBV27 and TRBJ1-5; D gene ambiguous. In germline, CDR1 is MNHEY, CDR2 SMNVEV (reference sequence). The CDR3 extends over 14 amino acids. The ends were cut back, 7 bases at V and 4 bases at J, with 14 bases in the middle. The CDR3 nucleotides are TGTGCCAGCACCGATAGACGGGGTAATCAGCCCCAGCATTTT. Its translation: CASTDRRGNQPQHF.

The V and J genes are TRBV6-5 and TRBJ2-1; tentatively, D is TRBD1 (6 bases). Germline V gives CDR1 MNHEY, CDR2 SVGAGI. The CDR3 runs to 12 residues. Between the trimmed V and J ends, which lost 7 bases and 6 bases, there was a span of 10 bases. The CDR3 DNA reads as TGTGCCAGCACTACGGACAGCAATGAGCAGTTCTTC. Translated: CASTTDSNEQFF.

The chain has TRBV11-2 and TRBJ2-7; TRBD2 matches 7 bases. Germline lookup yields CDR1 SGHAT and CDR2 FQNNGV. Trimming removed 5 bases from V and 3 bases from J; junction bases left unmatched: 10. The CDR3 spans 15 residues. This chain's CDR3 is CASSPLGGYYYEQYF. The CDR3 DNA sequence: TGTGCCAGCAGCCCCTTGGGGGGGTACTACTACGAGCAGTACTTC.

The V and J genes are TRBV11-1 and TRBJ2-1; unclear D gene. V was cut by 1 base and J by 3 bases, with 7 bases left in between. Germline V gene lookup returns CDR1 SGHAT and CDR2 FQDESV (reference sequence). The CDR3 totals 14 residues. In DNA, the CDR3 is TGTGCCAGCAGCTTAGAAAGGGACTACAATGAGCAGTTCTTC. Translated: CASSLERDYNEQFF. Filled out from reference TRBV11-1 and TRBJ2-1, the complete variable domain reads EAEVAQSPRYKITEKSQAVAFWCDPISGHATLYWYRQILGQGPELLVQFQDESVVDDSQLPKDRFSAERLKGVDSTLKIQPAELGDSAMYLCASSLERDYNEQFFGPGTRLTVL.